Included here is one T cell receptor (beta chain) sequence, with context. Germline CDR1 and CDR2: SQVTM and ANQGSEA. The V and J ends lost 2 bases and 2 bases respectively, with 19 bases between them. The CDR3 runs 16 residues. This record belongs to a study of cytomegalovirus exposure and HLA in healthy donors. This PCR relied on a set of 60 Vbeta primers and 13 Jbeta primers. Clones were read by immunoSEQ multiplex PCR, and TCRdb kept only the in-frame ones, dropping some. The sample shows about 170,000 clones, 70% to 85% of them seen only once. The receptor comes from a woman aged 25 to 39 in good health and CMV-seropositive. The sequenced sample was PBMCs. The chain has TRBV29-1 and TRBJ2-7, with D perhaps TRBD2 (6 bases). The CDR3 DNA is TGCAGCGTTGAACGGGGAGGAGCGGTGGGCGCCTACGAGCAGTACTTC. Encoded protein: CSVERGGAVGAYEQYF.